The clone carrying this T cell receptor (delta chain) was seen a handful of times. A far larger clone is a single base away, which makes a read error likely. The CDR3 loop spans 17 amino acids. The germline V gene encodes CDR1 GEAIGNYY and CDR2 EKD. This sample is drawn from a study of gamma-delta chains in newborns, infants, children. On the study more broadly: Microbial exposure reportedly drives polyclonal innate γδ T cell expansion after birth.

TCRdb re-called the reads with CATT. The table includes roughly 1,200 delta-chain clones, around 0.98% detected once. The V call is TRDV2, the J call TRDJ1; D is perhaps TRDD3 (5 bases). The sequencing input was blood. The receptor's source is a child in good health. The CDR3: CACDTVGGSTHTDKLTF. CDR3 DNA: TGTGCCTGTGACACCGTAGGGGGGTCCACTCACACCGATAAACTCACCTTT.